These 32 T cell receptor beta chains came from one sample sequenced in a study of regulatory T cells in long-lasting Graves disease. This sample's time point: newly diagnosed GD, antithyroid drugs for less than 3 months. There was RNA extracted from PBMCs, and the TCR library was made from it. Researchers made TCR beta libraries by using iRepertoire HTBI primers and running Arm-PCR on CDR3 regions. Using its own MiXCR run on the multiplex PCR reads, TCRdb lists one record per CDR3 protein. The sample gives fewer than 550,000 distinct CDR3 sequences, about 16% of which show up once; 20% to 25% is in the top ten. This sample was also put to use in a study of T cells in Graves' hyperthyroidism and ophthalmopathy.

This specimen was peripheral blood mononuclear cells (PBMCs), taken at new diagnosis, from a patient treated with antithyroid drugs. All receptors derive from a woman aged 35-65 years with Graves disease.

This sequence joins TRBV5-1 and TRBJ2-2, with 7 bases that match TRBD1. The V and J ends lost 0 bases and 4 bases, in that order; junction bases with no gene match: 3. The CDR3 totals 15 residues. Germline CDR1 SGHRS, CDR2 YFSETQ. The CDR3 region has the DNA TGCGCCAGCAGCTTGGACAGGGGTGGCACCGGGGAGCTGTTTTTT. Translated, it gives CASSLDRGGTGELFF.

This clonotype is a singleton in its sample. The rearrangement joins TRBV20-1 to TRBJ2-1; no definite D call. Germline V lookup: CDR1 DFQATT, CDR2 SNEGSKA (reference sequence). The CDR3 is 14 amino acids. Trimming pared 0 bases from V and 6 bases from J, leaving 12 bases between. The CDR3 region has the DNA TGCAGTGCTAGAGAGGGTGAGGTGGGCAATGAGCAGTTCTTC. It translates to CSAREGEVGNEQFF.

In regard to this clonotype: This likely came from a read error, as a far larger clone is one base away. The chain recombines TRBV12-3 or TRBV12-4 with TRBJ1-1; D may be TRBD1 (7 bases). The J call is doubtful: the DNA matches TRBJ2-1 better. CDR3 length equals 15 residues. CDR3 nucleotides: TGTGCCAGCAGTTTCAGCAGGGGGGCCGGGGATGAGCAGTTCTTC. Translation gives CASSFSRGAGDEQFF.

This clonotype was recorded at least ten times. The CDR3 is CASSLYSPTRTGTDGYTF. In DNA form, the CDR3 reads TGTGCCAGCAGTTTATACTCCCCTACTCGGACAGGGACGGATGGCTACACCTTC. The gene calls are TRBV12-3 or TRBV12-4 and TRBJ1-2, with 8 bases identical to TRBD1. The J segment lost 6 bases and the V segment lost 2 bases, leaving 17 bases of the junction unmatched. This CDR3 comprises 18 residues.

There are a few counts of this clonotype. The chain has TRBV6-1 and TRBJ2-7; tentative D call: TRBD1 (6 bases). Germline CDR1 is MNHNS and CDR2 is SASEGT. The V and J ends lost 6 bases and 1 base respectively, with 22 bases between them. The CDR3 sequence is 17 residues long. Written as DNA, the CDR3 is TGTGCCAGCAGCCAAAATCCCCCCGGGACAACTTCCTACGAGCAGTACTTC. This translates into CASSQNPPGTTSYEQYF.

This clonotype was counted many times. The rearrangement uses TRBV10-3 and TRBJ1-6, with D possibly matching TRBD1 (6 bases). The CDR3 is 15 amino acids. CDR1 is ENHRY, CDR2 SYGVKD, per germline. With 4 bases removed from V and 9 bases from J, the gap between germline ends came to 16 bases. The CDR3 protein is CAISVTVQGSSPLHF. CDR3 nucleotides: TGTGCCATCAGTGTTACGGTACAGGGCAGTTCACCCCTCCACTTT.

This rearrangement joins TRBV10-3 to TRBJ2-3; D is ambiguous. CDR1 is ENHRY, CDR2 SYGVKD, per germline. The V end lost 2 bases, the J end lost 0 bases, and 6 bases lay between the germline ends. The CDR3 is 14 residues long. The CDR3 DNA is TGTGCCATCAGTGAGATCGGTAGCACAGATACGCAGTATTTT. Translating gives CAISEIGSTDTQYF.

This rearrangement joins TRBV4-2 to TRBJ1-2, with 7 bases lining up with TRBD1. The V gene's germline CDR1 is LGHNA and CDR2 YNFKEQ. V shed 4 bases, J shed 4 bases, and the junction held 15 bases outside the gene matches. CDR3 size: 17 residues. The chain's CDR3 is CASSRDRAGTVSYGYTF. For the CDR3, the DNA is TGTGCCAGCAGCCGAGACAGAGCCGGGACAGTTAGCTATGGCTACACCTTC.

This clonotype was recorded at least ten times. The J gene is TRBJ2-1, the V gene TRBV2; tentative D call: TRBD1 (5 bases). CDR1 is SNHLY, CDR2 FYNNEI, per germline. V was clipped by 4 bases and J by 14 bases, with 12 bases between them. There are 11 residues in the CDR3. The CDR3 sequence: CASSGTRVEFF. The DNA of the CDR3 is TGTGCCAGCAGTGGGACACGGGTAGAGTTCTTC.

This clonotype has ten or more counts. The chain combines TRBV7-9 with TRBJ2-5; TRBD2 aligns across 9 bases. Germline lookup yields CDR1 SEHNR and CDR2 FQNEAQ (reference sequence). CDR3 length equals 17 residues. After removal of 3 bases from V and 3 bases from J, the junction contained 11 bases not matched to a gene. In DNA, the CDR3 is TGTGCCAGCAGCTTTACCCTTAGCGGGGGAGACAAAGAGACCCAGTACTTC. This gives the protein CASSFTLSGGDKETQYF.

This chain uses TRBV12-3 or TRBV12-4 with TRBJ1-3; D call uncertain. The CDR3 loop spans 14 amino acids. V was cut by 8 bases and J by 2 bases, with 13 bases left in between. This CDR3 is CASGPLSAGNTIYF. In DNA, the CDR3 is TGTGCCAGCGGGCCTCTAAGCGCTGGAAACACCATATATTTT.

CDR3 DNA sequence: TGTGCCAGCAGCTTGGCCGGTCGAGGCTTAGGCTACACCTTC. Translating it yields CASSLAGRGLGYTF. V is TRBV5-4 and J is TRBJ1-2; no reliable D call. The V gene's germline CDR1 is SGHNT and CDR2 YYREEE (reference sequence). The V and J ends lost 0 bases and 8 bases respectively, with 14 bases between them. The length of the CDR3 is 14 residues.

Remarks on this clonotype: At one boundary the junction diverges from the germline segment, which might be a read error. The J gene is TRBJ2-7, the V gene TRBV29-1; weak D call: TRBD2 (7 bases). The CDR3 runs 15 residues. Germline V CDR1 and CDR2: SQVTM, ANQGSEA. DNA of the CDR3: TGCGGCGTTGAGGGGGGGGACCAAAGCTCCTACGAGCAGTACTTC. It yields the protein CGVEGGDQSSYEQYF.

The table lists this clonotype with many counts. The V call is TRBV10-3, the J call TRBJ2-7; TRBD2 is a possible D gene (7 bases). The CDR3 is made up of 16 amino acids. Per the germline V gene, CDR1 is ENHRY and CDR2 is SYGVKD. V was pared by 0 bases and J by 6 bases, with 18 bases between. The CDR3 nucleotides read TGTGCCATCAGTGAGTCGGGGGGCGGGGGTCGGCGCGAGCAGTACTTC. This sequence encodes CAISESGGGGRREQYF.

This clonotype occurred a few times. The CDR3 protein is CASNPRTEYTGELFF. The DNA of the CDR3 is TGTGCCAGTAACCCAAGGACCGAGTACACCGGGGAGCTGTTTTTT. V is TRBV19 and J is TRBJ2-2; D unresolved. This CDR3 is 15 amino acids long. Germline V gene lookup returns CDR1 LNHDA and CDR2 SQIVND (reference sequence). V lost 7 bases and J lost 3, with 15 bases in between.

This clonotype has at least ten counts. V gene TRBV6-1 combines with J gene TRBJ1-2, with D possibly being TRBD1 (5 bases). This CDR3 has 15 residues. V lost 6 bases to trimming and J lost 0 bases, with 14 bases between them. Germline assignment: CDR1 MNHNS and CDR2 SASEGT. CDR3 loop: CASSLKPTANYGYTF. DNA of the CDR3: TGTGCCAGCAGCCTAAAACCGACAGCTAACTATGGCTACACCTTC.

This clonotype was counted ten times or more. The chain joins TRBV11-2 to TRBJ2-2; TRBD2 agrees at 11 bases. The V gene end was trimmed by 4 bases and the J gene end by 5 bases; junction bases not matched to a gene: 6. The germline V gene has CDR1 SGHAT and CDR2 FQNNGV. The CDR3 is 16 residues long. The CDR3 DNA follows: TGTGCCAGCAGCTCCCCCGGACTAGCGGGTACCGGGGAGCTGTTTTTT. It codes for CASSSPGLAGTGELFF.

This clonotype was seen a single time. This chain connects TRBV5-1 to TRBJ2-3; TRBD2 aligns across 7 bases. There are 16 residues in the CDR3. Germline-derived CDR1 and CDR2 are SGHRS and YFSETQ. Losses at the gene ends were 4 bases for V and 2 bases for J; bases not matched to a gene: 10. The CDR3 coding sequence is TGCGCCAGCAGCCTGGCGGTGGGGACTACCACAGATACGCAGTATTTT. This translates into CASSLAVGTTTDTQYF. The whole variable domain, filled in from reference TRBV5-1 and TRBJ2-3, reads KAGVTQTPRYLIKTRGQQVTLSCSPISGHRSVSWYQQTPGQGLQFLFEYFSETQRNKGNFPGRFSGRQFSNSRSEMNVSTLELGDSALYLCASSLAVGTTTDTQYFGPGTRLTVL.

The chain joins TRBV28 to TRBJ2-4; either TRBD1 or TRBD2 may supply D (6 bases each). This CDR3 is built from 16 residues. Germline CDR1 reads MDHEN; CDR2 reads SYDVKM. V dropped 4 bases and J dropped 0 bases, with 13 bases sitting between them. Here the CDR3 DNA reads TGTGCCAGCAGTTCAGCAGGGGACTCAGCCAAAAACATTCAGTACTTC. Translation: CASSSAGDSAKNIQYF.

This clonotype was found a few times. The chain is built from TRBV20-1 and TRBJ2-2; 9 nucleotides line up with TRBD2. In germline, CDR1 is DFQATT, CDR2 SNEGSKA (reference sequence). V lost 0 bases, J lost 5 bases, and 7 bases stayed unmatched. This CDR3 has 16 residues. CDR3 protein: CSARDERGGGTGELFF. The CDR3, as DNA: TGCAGTGCTAGAGATGAGCGCGGGGGGGGAACCGGGGAGCTGTTTTTT.

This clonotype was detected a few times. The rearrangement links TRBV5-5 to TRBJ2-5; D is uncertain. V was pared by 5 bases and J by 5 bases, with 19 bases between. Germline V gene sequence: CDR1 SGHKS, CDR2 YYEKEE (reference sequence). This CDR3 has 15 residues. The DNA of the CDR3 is TGTGCCAGCAGTGATAGACCGGGTCAGTGGGAGACCCAGTACTTC. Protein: CASSDRPGQWETQYF.

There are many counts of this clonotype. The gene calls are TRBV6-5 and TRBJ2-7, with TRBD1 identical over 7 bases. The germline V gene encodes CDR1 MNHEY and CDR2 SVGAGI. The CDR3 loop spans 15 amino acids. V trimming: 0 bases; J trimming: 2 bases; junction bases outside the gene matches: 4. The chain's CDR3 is CASSYSPGGTYEQYF. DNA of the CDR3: TGTGCCAGCAGTTACTCGCCAGGGGGTACCTACGAGCAGTACTTC.

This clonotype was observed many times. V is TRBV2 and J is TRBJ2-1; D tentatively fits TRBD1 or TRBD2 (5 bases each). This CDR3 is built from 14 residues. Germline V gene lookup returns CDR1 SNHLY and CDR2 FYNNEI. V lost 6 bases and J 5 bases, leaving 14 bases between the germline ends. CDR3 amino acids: CASRGVLIDNEQFF. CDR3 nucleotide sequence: TGTGCCAGCAGGGGGGTACTAATCGACAATGAGCAGTTCTTC.

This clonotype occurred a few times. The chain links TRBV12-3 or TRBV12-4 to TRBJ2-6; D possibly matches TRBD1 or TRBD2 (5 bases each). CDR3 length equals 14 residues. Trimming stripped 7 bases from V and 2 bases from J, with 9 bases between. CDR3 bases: TGTGCCAGCATGCAGGGAGCTGGGGCCAACGTCCTGACTTTC. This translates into CASMQGAGANVLTF.

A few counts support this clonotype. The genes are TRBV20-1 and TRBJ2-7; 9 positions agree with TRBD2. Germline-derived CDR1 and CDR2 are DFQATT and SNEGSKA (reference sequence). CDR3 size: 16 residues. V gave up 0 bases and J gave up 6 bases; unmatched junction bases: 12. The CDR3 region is CSARDSLAGPPGEQYF. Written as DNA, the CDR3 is TGCAGTGCTAGAGATTCCCTAGCGGGGCCCCCCGGCGAGCAGTACTTC.

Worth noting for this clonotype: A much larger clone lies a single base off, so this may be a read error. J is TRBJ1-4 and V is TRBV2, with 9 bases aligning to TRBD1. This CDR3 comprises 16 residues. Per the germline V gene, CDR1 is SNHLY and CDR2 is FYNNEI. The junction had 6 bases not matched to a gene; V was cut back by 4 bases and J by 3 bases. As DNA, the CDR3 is TGTGCCAGCAGTGGGGGACAGGGCGGGTCTAATGAAAAACTGTTTTTT. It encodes CASSGGQGGSNEKLFF.

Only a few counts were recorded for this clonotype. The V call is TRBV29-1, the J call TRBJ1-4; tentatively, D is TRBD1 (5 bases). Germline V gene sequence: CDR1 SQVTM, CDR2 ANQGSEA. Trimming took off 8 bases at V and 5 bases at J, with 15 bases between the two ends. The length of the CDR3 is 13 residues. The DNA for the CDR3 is TGCAGCCTTATGGCGGGGCCAAATGAAAAACTGTTTTTT. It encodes CSLMAGPNEKLFF.

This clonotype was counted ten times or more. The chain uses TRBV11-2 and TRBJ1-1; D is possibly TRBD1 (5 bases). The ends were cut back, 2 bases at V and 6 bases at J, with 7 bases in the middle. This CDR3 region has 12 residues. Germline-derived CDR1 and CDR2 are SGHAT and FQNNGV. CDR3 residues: CASSLSGPEAFF. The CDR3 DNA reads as TGTGCCAGCAGCTTATCAGGGCCTGAAGCTTTCTTT.

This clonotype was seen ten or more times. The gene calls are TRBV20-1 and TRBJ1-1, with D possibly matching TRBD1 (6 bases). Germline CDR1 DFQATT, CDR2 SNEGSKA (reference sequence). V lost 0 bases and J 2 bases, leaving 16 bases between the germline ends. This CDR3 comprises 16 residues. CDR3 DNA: TGCAGTGCTAGAGATACTCAGACAGGCCATAACACTGAAGCTTTCTTT. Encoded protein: CSARDTQTGHNTEAFF.

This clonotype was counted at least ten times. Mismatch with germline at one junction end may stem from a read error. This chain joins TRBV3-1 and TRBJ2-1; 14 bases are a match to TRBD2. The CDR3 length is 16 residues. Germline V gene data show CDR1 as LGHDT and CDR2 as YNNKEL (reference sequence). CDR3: CASSQDLRLAGGPDNF. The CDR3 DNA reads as TGTGCCAGCAGCCAAGATCTGAGACTAGCGGGGGGGCCTGATAACTTC.

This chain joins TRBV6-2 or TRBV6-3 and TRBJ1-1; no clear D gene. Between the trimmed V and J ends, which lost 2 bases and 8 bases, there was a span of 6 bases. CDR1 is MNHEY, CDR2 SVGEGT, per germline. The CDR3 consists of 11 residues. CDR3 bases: TGTGCCAGCAGTTACCCGGGGGAAGCTTTCTTT. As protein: CASSYPGEAFF.

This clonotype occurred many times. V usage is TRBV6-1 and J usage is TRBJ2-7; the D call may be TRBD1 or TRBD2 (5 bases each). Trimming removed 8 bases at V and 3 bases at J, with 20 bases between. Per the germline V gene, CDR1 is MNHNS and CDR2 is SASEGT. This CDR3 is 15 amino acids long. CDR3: CASGTTGQGIYEQYF. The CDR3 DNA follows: TGTGCCAGCGGAACAACGGGGCAGGGTATCTACGAGCAGTACTTC.